These T cell receptor beta chains were read from a single sample in a study of cytomegalovirus exposure and HLA in healthy donors. The protocol was immunoSEQ multiplex PCR, while the TCRdb copy is restricted to in-frame clones and leaves out a portion. The sample yields more than 150,000 clones, about three quarters seen once. Material: PBMCs. The receptors were gathered from a woman aged 40 to 55 in good health and CMV-seropositive. The CDR3 runs from the conserved cysteine through the conserved F or W. Each record gives: D gene, V gene, J gene, clone size, CDR3 DNA, CDR3 protein. A D gene is named only where the DNA matches it firmly. The size of a clone is reported for some rows only, either as once, few or many, or as a class for expanded clones.

NA	TRBV5-1	TRBJ2-3	NA	TGCGCCAGCAGCTTCCCGGGGACAGATACGCAGTATTTT	CASSFPGTDTQYF
NA	TRBV19	TRBJ1-3	NA	TGTGTTGTCGGACACCAGGTACCCCTCTCTGGAAACACCATATATTTT	CVVGHQVPLSGNTIYF
TRBD2	TRBV7-2	TRBJ2-7	NA	TGTGCCAGCAGCTTAGGTAGCGGGGGGCTTACTTTTTACGAGCAGTACTTC	CASSLGSGGLTFYEQYF
NA	TRBV7-2	TRBJ1-2	NA	TGTGCCAGCAGCTTAGACAGGCGCCAGGGTGGCTACACCTTC	CASSLDRRQGGYTF
NA	TRBV5-1	TRBJ1-3	NA	TGCGCCAGCAGCTTTAGCCCCTTGAGGGGAAACACCATATATTTT	CASSFSPLRGNTIYF
NA	TRBV6-1	TRBJ1-1	NA	TGTGCCAGCAGGCCGAGGGAAATGAACACTGAAGCTTTCTTT	CASRPREMNTEAFF
NA	TRBV7-2	TRBJ2-3	NA	TGTGCCAGCAGCTTAGCAACGGGAACACGCACAGATACGCAGTATTTT	CASSLATGTRTDTQYF
TRBD2	TRBV30	TRBJ2-7	NA	TGTGCCTGGAGCCTTCCTGGAGGAGCGGGGACCTACGAGCAGTACTTC	CAWSLPGGAGTYEQYF
NA	TRBV6-1	TRBJ2-7	NA	TGTGCCAGCAGTGAAGCACTTCGGGGATACGAGCAGTACTTC	CASSEALRGYEQYF
TRBD1	TRBV5-1	TRBJ2-2	few	TGCGCCAGCAGCCCGGGACCAGGGGGTAAGACCGGGGAGCTGTTTTTT	CASSPGPGGKTGELFF
TRBD1	TRBV19	TRBJ2-2	NA	TGTGCCAGTAGTATTCGACAGGGGGGGACCGGGGAGCTGTTTTTT	CASSIRQGGTGELFF
NA	TRBV25-1	TRBJ1-2	NA	TGTGCCAGCTCCAGCCTCGGGGCTAACTATGGCTACACCTTC	CASSSLGANYGYTF
TRBD2	TRBV30	TRBJ2-3	NA	TGTGCCTGCACTAGCGGTCCAAGTACGCAGTATTTT	CACTSGPSTQYF
NA	TRBV7-6	TRBJ1-6	NA	TGTGCCAGCAGCCGACAGAATAATTCACCCCTCCACTTT	CASSRQNNSPLHF
TRBD1	TRBV7-3	TRBJ2-1	NA	TGTGCCAGCAGCCCAACAGGGGGGAACAATGAGCAGTTCTTC	CASSPTGGNNEQFF
NA	TRBV30	TRBJ1-2	NA	TGTGCCTGGAGTGGCGATGTCTATGGCTACACCTTC	CAWSGDVYGYTF
NA	TRBV2	TRBJ2-6	NA	TGTGCCAGCAGTGGAGGACGGGCCTCTGGGGCCAACGGCCTGACTTTC	CASSGGRASGANGLTF
TRBD2	TRBV11-2	TRBJ2-1	NA	TGTGCCAGCAGAAAGCGGGGGGCAAATGAGCAGTTCTTC	CASRKRGANEQFF
NA	TRBV30	TRBJ2-5	once	TGTGCCTGGAGTGTACCCAGGGGACGTGAGACCCAGTACTTC	CAWSVPRGRETQYF
TRBD1	TRBV28	TRBJ1-6	NA	TGTGCCAGCAGCTCACCTCAAAAACAGGGGGTGGGATCACCCCTCCACTTT	CASSSPQKQGVGSPLHF
NA	TRBV7-3	TRBJ1-1	once	TGTGCCAGCAGCTTAGGGGGGGCGTTTAACACTGAAGCTTTCTTT	CASSLGGAFNTEAFF
TRBD1	TRBV28	TRBJ1-2	NA	TGTGCCAGCAGTCCACCCTTCGGGACAGGTGAACATGGCTACACCTTC	CASSPPFGTGEHGYTF
NA	TRBV15	TRBJ2-5	once	TGTGCCACCAGCAGCACAGTACAAGAGACCCAGTACTTC	CATSSTVQETQYF
NA	TRBV30	TRBJ1-2	few	TGTGCCTGGACAACAGGGTATGGCTACACCTTC	CAWTTGYGYTF
NA	TRBV30	TRBJ2-3	NA	TGTGCCTGGAGTCAACCCCCCCCTAATACGCAGTATTTT	CAWSQPPPNTQYF
NA	TRBV5-1	TRBJ1-1	few	TGCGCCAGCAGCTTGGGGCAGGGTGAAGCTTTCTTT	CASSLGQGEAFF
NA	TRBV11-3	TRBJ2-5	few	TGTGCCAGCAGCTTAGGGGGGGGCGTCCAAGAGACCCAGTACTTC	CASSLGGGVQETQYF
NA	TRBV4-2	TRBJ2-4	few	TGTGCCAGCAGCCAAGCTTCTTCCCTAGCCAAAAACATTCAGTACTTC	CASSQASSLAKNIQYF
TRBD1	TRBV6-4	TRBJ1-1	NA	TGTGCCAGCAGCAGGACAGGGAACACTGAAGCTTTCTTT	CASSRTGNTEAFF
NA	TRBV10-3	TRBJ1-2	NA	TGTGCCATCGGCCCTGGGGGGTATGGCTACACCTTC	CAIGPGGYGYTF